This T cell receptor (beta chain) comes out of a study of T cell changes during pregnancy in multiple sclerosis (dated by TCRdb to the late 2010s). About the study as a whole: Changes in the T cell repertoire over the course of pregnancy were examined in this study in women with multiple sclerosis.

As to this clone: It lacks a known antigen. Base quality data are lacking; no much larger clone is found one base away.

Libraries were prepared through the immunoSEQ multiplex PCR assay. TCRdb mirrors the immuneACCESS table, restricted to in-frame sequences. Some clones are absent from its copies; in checked studies, under half trace to an unresolved V gene, and the reason for the others is unknown. The sample data list 30,000 to 45,000 clones, and 90% to 95% of these were observed just once. Roughly 0.4% of the sample lies in the top ten. There are 16 amino acids in the CDR3, from cysteine to phenylalanine inclusive. Left in the record is the CDR3 DNA by itself, 48 bases read in frame from the first base. Trimmed from V: 5 bases; trimmed from J: 0 bases; junction bases lacking a gene match: 6. Based on the germline V gene, the CDR1 and CDR2 sequences are SGHNT and YENEEA.

The rearrangement combines TRBV11-3 with TRBJ1-3; 8 nucleotides in the junction match TRBD1. This clonotype was sampled from a female donor with multiple sclerosis, enrolled in a pregnancy study. The sample was CD4+ T cells from peripheral blood mononuclear cells, taken in the first trimester of pregnancy. The CDR3 protein sequence reads: CASSPGTGNSGNTIYF. The nucleotides read TGTGCCAGCAGCCCTGGGACAGGCAACTCTGGAAACACCATATATTTT.